Sequencing of this T cell receptor beta chain was carried out in a study of T-cell reconstitution after alpha-beta-depleted transplantation in children. Preparation of the TCRbeta library involved a method that used unique molecular identifiers. MiXCR, run by TCRdb on the PCR reads, gives a single entry per CDR3 protein. The sample lists about 350,000 distinct CDR3 sequences, around 16% occurring once. Trimming at V came to 1 base and at J to 2 bases, leaving 2 bases not matched to a gene. Germline assignment: CDR1 SGHVS and CDR2 FNYEAQ. The CDR3 contains 15 residues. Study-level points and caveats: Surviving recipient cells, namely T cells and thymic progenitors, were the source of high day-60 TCRbeta diversity in some patients.

At least ten counts were recorded for this clonotype. Its cognate antigen is unknown. The sample in question was PBMCs, mostly from graft donor cells, obtained 360 days after TCRalphabeta/CD19-depleted stem cell transplant. This TCR came from a male patient between 2 and 15 years old who had a stem cell transplant for acute lymphoblastic leukemia, so the T cells may come from the graft donor. The chain carries TRBV7-6 and TRBJ2-1; TRBD2 matches at 7 bases. The CDR3 loop reads CASSLGTSAYNEQFF. DNA of the CDR3: TGTGCCAGCAGCTTAGGAACTAGCGCCTACAATGAGCAGTTCTTC.